The clone carrying this T cell receptor (beta chain) turned up a few times. The target antigen is unknown. This specimen belongs to a study of beta chain features in type 1 diabetes. Study-level information: All samples yielded around 98 million examined sorted cells.

Trimming took 2 bases from V and 2 from J, leaving 3 bases between them. Germline CDR1 reads LNHDA; CDR2 reads SQIVND (reference sequence). The CDR3 covers 12 residues. General observations from the study: In comparison with healthy donors, patients had naive, central memory and Treg TCRB repertoires that appeared more similar. Although PCR might favor shorter templates, it would do so equally in patients and controls. In all four CD4+ subsets, TCRB CDR3 length was significantly, moderately reduced in type 1 diabetes.

cDNA synthesis used the whole RNA isolate, giving expressed TCRB sequences. The method was immunoSEQ multiplex PCR; TCRdb's version includes in-frame clones alone and lacks a portion of them. The table records 300,000 to 450,000 clones, 10% to 15% of them present only once. A sort by CD45RO/CCR7/CD25/CD127/CD95/CD27 yielded CD4+ naive, central memory, regulatory and stem cell-like memory cells. The specimen sequenced was naive CD4+ T cells from blood. The sequence was collected from a young woman with type 1 diabetes. The chain combines TRBV19 with TRBJ1-2; D gene unclear. CDR3 nucleotides: TGTGCCAGTAGTATAACAAACTATGGCTACACCTTC. Translating it yields CASSITNYGYTF.